This T cell receptor (beta chain) is drawn from a study of blood T cells in healthy people across ages. Study-wide findings and caveats: More naive CD4+ cells and higher diversity were found in long-lived than in aged donors. As naive T cell percentage varied, TCR beta diversity correlated strongly with it.

Through a sample-barcoded 5' primer and a J-beta primer mix, a second PCR was run for roughly 6 to 11 cycles. Sequencing recovered at least 2.5 million CDR3-containing paired-end reads from each sample. TCRdb called the 5' RACE reads again in MiXCR, with one record for every CDR3 protein. The sample yields approximately 1,000,000 distinct CDR3 sequences, less than 45% seen once. Germline CDR1 is SGHAT and CDR2 is FQDESV (reference sequence). After removal of 11 bases from V and 0 bases from J, the junction contained 5 bases not matched to a gene. The CDR3 consists of 13 residues. Concerning this clonotype: The antigen is unknown.

The sample comprised blood. The sequence derives from a man aged 18 to 29 in good health. The J gene is TRBJ1-1, the V gene TRBV11-1; 8 positions match TRBD1. This chain's CDR3 is CASGDRLNTEAFF. In DNA, the CDR3 is TGTGCCTCGGGGGACAGGCTGAACACTGAAGCTTTCTTT.